This T cell receptor beta chain was captured in a study of control samples from healthy donors and cancer patients. V lost 3 bases, J lost 4 bases, and 21 bases lay in between. Germline loops: CDR1 KGHSH, CDR2 LQKENI. This CDR3 contains 18 residues. The protocol was immunoSEQ multiplex PCR, while the TCRdb copy is restricted to in-frame clones and leaves out a portion. The sample records about 12,000 clones, roughly 90% being singletons. This sequence was found in a male donor with melanoma. The V and J genes are TRBV18 and TRBJ2-2; possibly TRBD2 for D (7 bases). Sequencing input: formalin-fixed, paraffin-embedded tissue. CDR3 sequence reads: CASSPIGPGGQLTGELFF. CDR3 nucleotides: TGTGCCAGCTCACCCATAGGGCCGGGGGGCCAACTCACCGGGGAGCTGTTTTTT. The entire variable domain, with the rest obtained from reference TRBV18 and TRBJ2-2, is as follows: NAGVMQNPRHLVRRRGQEARLRCSPMKGHSHVYWYRQLPEEGLKFMVYLQKENIIDESGMPKERFSAEFPKEGPSILRIQQVVRGDSAAYFCASSPIGPGGQLTGELFFGEGSRLTVL.